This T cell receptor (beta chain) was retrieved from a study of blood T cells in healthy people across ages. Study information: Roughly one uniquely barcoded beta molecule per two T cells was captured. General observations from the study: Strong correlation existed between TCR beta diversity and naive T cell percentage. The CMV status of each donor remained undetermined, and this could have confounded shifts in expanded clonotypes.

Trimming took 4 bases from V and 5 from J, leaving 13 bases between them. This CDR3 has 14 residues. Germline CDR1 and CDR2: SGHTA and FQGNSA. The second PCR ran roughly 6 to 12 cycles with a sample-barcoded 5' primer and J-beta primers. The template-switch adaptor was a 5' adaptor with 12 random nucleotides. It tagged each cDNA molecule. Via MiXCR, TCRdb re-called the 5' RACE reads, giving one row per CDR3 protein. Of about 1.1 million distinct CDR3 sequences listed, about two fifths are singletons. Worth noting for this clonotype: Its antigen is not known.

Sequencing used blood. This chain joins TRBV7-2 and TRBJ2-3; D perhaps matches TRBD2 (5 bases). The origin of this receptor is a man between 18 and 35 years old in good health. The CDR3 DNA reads TGTGCCAGCAGCTCACTAGGTCGGGGAGATACGCAGTATTTT. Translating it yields CASSSLGRGDTQYF.